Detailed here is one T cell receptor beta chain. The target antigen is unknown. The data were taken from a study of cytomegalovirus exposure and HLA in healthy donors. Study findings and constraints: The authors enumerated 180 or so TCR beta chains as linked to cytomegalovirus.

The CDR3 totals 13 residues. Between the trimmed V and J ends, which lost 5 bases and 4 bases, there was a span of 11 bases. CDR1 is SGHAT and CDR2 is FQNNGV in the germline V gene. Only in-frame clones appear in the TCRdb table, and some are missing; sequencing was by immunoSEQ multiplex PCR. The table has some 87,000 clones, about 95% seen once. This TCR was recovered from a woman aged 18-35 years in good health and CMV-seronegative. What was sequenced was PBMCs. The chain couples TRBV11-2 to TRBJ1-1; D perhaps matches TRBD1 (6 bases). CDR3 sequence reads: CASSAGGPTEAFF. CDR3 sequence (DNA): TGTGCCAGCAGCGCCGGGGGGCCCACTGAAGCTTTCTTT. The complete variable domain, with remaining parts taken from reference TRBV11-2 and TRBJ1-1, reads EAGVAQSPRYKIIEKRQSVAFWCNPISGHATLYWYQQILGQGPKLLIQFQNNGVVDDSQLPKDRFSAERLKGVDSTLKIQPAKLEDSAVYLCASSAGGPTEAFFGQGTRLTVV.